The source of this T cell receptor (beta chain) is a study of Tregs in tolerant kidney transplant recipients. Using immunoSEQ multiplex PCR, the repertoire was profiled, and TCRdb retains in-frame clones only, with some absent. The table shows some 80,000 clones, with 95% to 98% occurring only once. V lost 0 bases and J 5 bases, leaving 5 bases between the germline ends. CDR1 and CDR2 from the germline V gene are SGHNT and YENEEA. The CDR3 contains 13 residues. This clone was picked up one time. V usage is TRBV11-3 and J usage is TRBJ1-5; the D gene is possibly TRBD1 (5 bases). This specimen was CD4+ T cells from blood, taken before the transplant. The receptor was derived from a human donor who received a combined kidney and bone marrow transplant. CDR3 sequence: CASSLDRDQPQHF. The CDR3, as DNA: TGTGCCAGCAGCTTAGACAGGGATCAGCCCCAGCATTTT.